This T cell receptor beta chain appears in the sequencing data of a study of low-dose radiotherapy and immunotherapy resistance in tumors. On the study more broadly: Given every two weeks, intravenous cyclophosphamide 200 mg/m2 preceded radiation and immunotherapy by one day.

This clonotype was picked up many times. Indicated time point: before trial treatment. TCRs were amplified for 15 to 25 PCR cycles with a constant-region primer and V-primer adapter. Each CDR3 protein gets one entry after TCRdb re-called the reads with MiXCR. The data contain about 47,000 distinct CDR3 sequences, about an eighth of them singletons. Germline loops: CDR1 SGHTA, CDR2 FQGNSA. With 5 bases removed from V and 7 bases from J, the gap between germline ends came to 12 bases. The CDR3 spans 13 residues. The specimen was PBMCs, collected before treatment. The clonotype originates from a female donor with ovarian cancer. This chain connects TRBV7-2 to TRBJ1-5; the D gene is possibly TRBD1 (5 bases). CDR3 DNA: TGTGCCAGCAGCACCGTCGCAGGGCAGCCCCAGCATTTT. Translated, it gives CASSTVAGQPQHF.